Shown below are 18 T cell receptor beta chains from a single sample sequenced in a study of shared clonotypes between healthy human individuals. Method: immunoSEQ multiplex PCR; TCRdb's copy keeps in-frame clones and lacks some. Of roughly 1 million clones detected, approximately 76% appear once; the ten largest clones hold 1.4% to 1.5%. Sequenced sample: memory CD4+ T cells sorted from blood. Documented subset: CD45RA-negative fraction. These receptors all stem from a man in his late teens or twenties in good health.

V gene TRBV2 combines with J gene TRBJ2-3; 7 bases align to TRBD1. This CDR3 is 14 amino acids long. The V gene's germline CDR1 is SNHLY and CDR2 FYNNEI. Trimming at V came to 5 bases and at J to 5 bases, leaving 7 bases not matched to a gene. CDR3 sequence reads: CASSRSRGRDTQYF. CDR3 nucleotides: TGTGCCAGCAGTAGGTCCAGGGGGAGAGATACGCAGTATTTT.

This clone was recorded once. This chain connects TRBV6-6 to TRBJ2-5; 9 nucleotides line up with TRBD2. The germline V gene has CDR1 MNHNY and CDR2 SVGAGI (reference sequence). CDR3 length: 16 amino acids. V trimming: 6 bases; J trimming: 5 bases; junction bases outside the gene matches: 13. CDR3 sequence (DNA): TGTGCCAGCAGATACACCGGGACTAGCCCCATTGAGACCCAGTACTTC. Residues: CASRYTGTSPIETQYF.

This chain joins TRBV7-9 and TRBJ1-6; the D is unclear. Trimming took 5 bases from V and 13 from J, leaving 18 bases between them. Germline V gene sequence: CDR1 SEHNR, CDR2 FQNEAQ (reference sequence). The CDR3 has 14 residues. The CDR3 loop is CASSPGLVHLPLHF. DNA for the CDR3: TGTGCCAGCAGCCCCGGACTGGTTCATTTGCCCCTCCACTTT.

The chain joins TRBV12-5 to TRBJ2-7, with a weak D call TRBD1 (5 bases). Trimming left V 6 bases short and J 2 bases short, with 14 bases between. The CDR3 is made up of 14 amino acids. From germline, CDR1 is LGHNT and CDR2 FRNRAP. In DNA, the CDR3 is TGTGCTAGTGGCACAGGAGTCCCACCCTACGAGCAGTACTTC. Translation: CASGTGVPPYEQYF.

This clone was seen only once. CDR3 sequence reads: CAWSVRGLNYGYTF. The DNA for the CDR3 is TGTGCCTGGAGTGTGAGGGGTCTTAACTATGGCTACACCTTC. The gene calls are TRBV30 and TRBJ1-2, with TRBD1 as a possible D gene (5 bases). The CDR3 totals 14 residues. From germline, CDR1 is GTSNPN and CDR2 SVGIG (reference sequence). V was trimmed by 0 bases and J by 1 base, leaving 9 bases between them.

Comments on this clone: A far larger clone lies a single base away; this is likely a read error. The J gene is TRBJ2-1, the V gene TRBV7-9, with 7 bases that match TRBD2. The germline V gene has CDR1 SEHNR and CDR2 FQNEAQ (reference sequence). The CDR3 length is 19 residues. The CDR3 region has the DNA TGTGCCAGCAGCCCATCCAACCATGGACTAGGTGGGAGGTACAATGGGCAGTTCTTC. Translation: CASSPSNHGLGGRYNGQFF.

The J gene is TRBJ2-5, the V gene TRBV19; D unresolved. Germline-derived CDR1 and CDR2 are LNHDA and SQIVND (reference sequence). This CDR3 contains 13 residues. The V end lost 3 bases, the J end lost 9 bases, and 14 bases lay between the germline ends. The CDR3 is CASSIRQAQAQYF. The CDR3 DNA reads as TGTGCCAGTAGTATTCGCCAAGCCCAGGCCCAGTACTTC.

The chain uses TRBV19 and TRBJ2-1; D is possibly TRBD1 (7 bases). The germline V and J ends were trimmed by 3 bases and 2 bases, with 14 bases remaining between them. The CDR3 consists of 16 residues. Germline V gives CDR1 LNHDA, CDR2 SQIVND (reference sequence). CDR3 loop: CASSIRGTVPYNEQFF. The CDR3 DNA follows: TGTGCCAGTAGTATCCGCGGGACAGTCCCCTACAATGAGCAGTTCTTC.

CDR3 loop: CASSLVSGNPTEAFF. CDR3 DNA sequence: TGCGCCAGCAGCTTGGTTTCAGGGAATCCCACTGAAGCTTTCTTT. This chain joins TRBV5-1 and TRBJ1-1, with a possible D match to TRBD1 (5 bases). The CDR3 runs 15 residues. The germline gives CDR1 SGHRS, CDR2 YFSETQ. V was clipped by 0 bases and J by 4 bases, with 13 bases between them.

This clone was found once. The V call is TRBV5-4, the J call TRBJ2-7; 9 nucleotides match TRBD2. V was pared by 2 bases and J by 0 bases, with 3 bases of the junction left unmatched. This CDR3 comprises 15 residues. Per the germline V gene, CDR1 is SGHNT and CDR2 is YYREEE (reference sequence). CDR3 protein: CASSFVAGASYEQYF. The CDR3 coding sequence is TGTGCCAGCAGCTTCGTAGCGGGGGCCTCCTACGAGCAGTACTTC.

A few counts support this clone. J is TRBJ2-6 and V is TRBV2; possible D gene TRBD2, 5 bases. Germline V gives CDR1 SNHLY, CDR2 FYNNEI. V was clipped by 6 bases and J by 0 bases, with 15 bases between them. The CDR3 length is 17 residues. CDR3 DNA: TGTGCCAGCAGCCTCAGAGAGCGGACCTCTGGGGCCAACGTCCTGACTTTC. This encodes CASSLRERTSGANVLTF.

The gene calls are TRBV7-9 and TRBJ2-3, with TRBD1 matching over 9 bases. The CDR3 sequence is 15 residues long. Germline lookup yields CDR1 SEHNR and CDR2 FQNEAQ (reference sequence). Trimming took 5 bases from V and 3 from J; bases not matched to a gene: 6. CDR3 sequence: CASSRGTGTTDTQYF. Here the CDR3 DNA reads TGTGCCAGCAGCCGGGGGACAGGGACGACAGATACGCAGTATTTT.

The chain is built from TRBV5-1 and TRBJ2-5; D is possibly TRBD1 or TRBD2 (5 bases each). The V end was cut by 0 bases, the J end by 1 base, with 19 bases between. From germline, CDR1 is SGHRS and CDR2 YFSETQ. The CDR3 runs to 18 residues. The CDR3 DNA is TGCGCCAGCAGCTTGGACTTGAGAGGGGCGGCTGCCCAAGAGACCCAGTACTTC. This gives the protein CASSLDLRGAAAQETQYF.

The CDR3 sequence: CASSLSADTQYF. The DNA for the CDR3 is TGTGCCAGCAGCCTGTCCGCAGATACGCAGTATTTT. V usage is TRBV2 and J usage is TRBJ2-3; D remains ambiguous. The CDR3 runs to 12 residues. Per germline, CDR1 SNHLY and CDR2 FYNNEI. Trimming cost V 6 bases and J 4 bases, with 8 bases left between them.

J is TRBJ1-1 and V is TRBV29-1, with 8 bases matching TRBD1. Germline V gives CDR1 SQVTM, CDR2 ANQGSEA. This CDR3 has 15 amino acids. V was pared by 3 bases and J by 2 bases, with 8 bases of the junction left unmatched. CDR3 region: CSVETGVGVNTEAFF. CDR3 nucleotide sequence: TGCAGCGTTGAGACAGGGGTTGGGGTTAACACTGAAGCTTTCTTT.

This clone was observed many times. The chain carries TRBV10-3 and TRBJ2-1; maybe TRBD2 (6 bases). Trimming took off 4 bases at V and 1 base at J, with 8 bases between the two ends. The germline gives CDR1 ENHRY, CDR2 SYGVKD. The CDR3 length is 14 residues. The DNA of the CDR3 is TGTGCCATCAGTGTGGGGGGATCCTACAATGAGCAGTTCTTC. Translation: CAISVGGSYNEQFF.

The rearrangement joins TRBV7-2 to TRBJ1-1, with D unclear. The CDR3 covers 13 residues. Germline V gene lookup returns CDR1 SGHTA and CDR2 FQGNSA. Deletions cut 3 bases from V and 4 bases from J, with 9 bases between. The CDR3 DNA is TGTGCCAGCAGCTTCCGGGCCTCCACTGAAGCTTTCTTT. Protein product: CASSFRASTEAFF.

The CDR3 protein is CASSQDRTPVGMNTEAFF. The CDR3 region has the DNA TGTGCCAGCAGCCAAGATAGGACCCCGGTGGGGATGAACACTGAAGCTTTCTTT. The chain uses TRBV14 and TRBJ1-1; D unclear. This CDR3 contains 18 residues. Trimming took off 0 bases at V and 0 bases at J, with 17 bases between the two ends. Germline V gives CDR1 SGHDN, CDR2 FVKESK.